This TCR beta chain was sequenced for a study of blood T cell repertoires in COVID-19 (dated by TCRdb to 2018 to 2021). General notes on the study: Samples from collaborators originated in the United States, Italy and Spain and spanned both the acute and convalescent phases of COVID-19. The samples were drawn from two sources: the first 160 participants of the ongoing ImmuneRACE study, and 950 to 1,500 subjects contributed by 6 global collaborators. Nearly every sample came with metadata listing a de-identified subject ID, COVID-19 status, age in years and sex. The prospective study material was composed of cDNA or gDNA derived from T cells, B-cell-depleted T cells, or PBMCs. The dataset comprised deeply sampled blood TCRbeta repertoires from subjects exposed to, actively infected with, or recovered from COVID-19. The repertoires were released in a freely available public database intended as a resource for research on the immune response to SARS-CoV-2. HLA class I and class II types, where available, came from metadata supplied by the sample provider rather than from assay-based typing. General study outcomes and caveats: The amount of clinical and demographic metadata varied by source and participant and was provided uncurated.

Participants in the prospective study were enrolled through a virtual design, were aged about 18 to 100 years, and lived in approximately 25 United States geographic areas. Cohort assignment in the prospective study relied on participant-reported clinical history from a screening survey and a study questionnaire. Each participant in the prospective study had whole blood, serum and a nasopharyngeal or oropharyngeal swab collected by mobile phlebotomists. Additional blood draws and questionnaires over an approximately 2-month period could optionally be provided by prospective study participants. Before DNA extraction, prospective study blood samples were shipped either frozen or at room temperature. CDR3 length: 16 amino acids, cysteine to phenylalanine. CDR3 DNA only is kept here, 48 bases in frame from base 1. The V end gives up 1 base and the J end 4 bases, leaving 8 bases in the junction not matched to a gene. CDR1 and CDR2 are drawn from the germline V gene (reference sequence): SEHNR, FQNEAQ.

The immunoSEQ Assay, a bias-controlled multiplex PCR, was used to amplify TCRbeta CDR3 regions from genomic DNA. As for how the authors treated the data: Nucleated cell counts per sample were estimated from amplification of reference gene primers within the assay. To quantify the absolute abundance of each unique TCRbeta CDR3 rearrangement, sequence reads were collapsed and filtered. For each sample, productive Simpson clonality was calculated as the square root of Simpson's diversity index across productive rearrangements. The source is immuneACCESS, and TCRdb retained only in-frame sequences with V and J called. Part of the clones is not carried over; for the studies checked, unresolved V genes explain less than half of this, and the remainder is unexplained. That table gives V, J and clone size, and the DNA gave D and trimming. For this sample there are hundreds of thousands of clones; 90% appear just once. Together, the top ten hold about 1.5% of the sample.

This clone was observed once. Its cognate antigen has yet to be identified. No qualities accompany the bases; no much larger clone lies one base away. The sample consisted of PBMCs or T cells enriched from blood (not recorded which). The origin of this receptor is a young woman with acute COVID-19. The chain is assembled from TRBV7-9 and TRBJ2-7; 9 bases in between match TRBD1. The nucleotides read TGTGCCAGCAGCTTAGAAGTCAGACAGGGGGGATACGAGCAGTACTTC. It codes for CASSLEVRQGGYEQYF.